This record concerns one T cell receptor beta chain sequence. This specimen comes from a study of blood T cell repertoires in COVID-19. Study-wide context: Sources were T cells, B-cell-depleted T cells, or PBMCs; the material itself was cDNA or gDNA.

V lost 2 bases and J 3 bases, leaving 11 bases between the germline ends. Germline CDR1 reads SGHVS; CDR2 reads FQNEAQ. CDR3 length equals 16 residues. Produced via immunoSEQ multiplex PCR; TCRdb's table is partial and in-frame only. The profile shows almost 55,000 clones, 80% to 85% of them singletons. Sequencing input: peripheral blood. The TCR originated in a man in his fifties or sixties with acute or convalescent COVID-19. The J gene is TRBJ1-6, the V gene TRBV7-8; a weak D match, TRBD1 (5 bases). The DNA of the CDR3 is TGTGCCAGCAGCTTATGGGGGGAGGACTATAATTCACCCCTCCACTTT. This translates into CASSLWGEDYNSPLHF.